The clone carrying this TCR beta chain was observed many times. The data are from a study of identical twins. This CDR3 region has 15 residues. Deletions cut 2 bases from V and 4 bases from J, with 15 bases between. Germline-derived CDR1 and CDR2 are DFQATT and SNEGSKA (reference sequence). Via MiXCR, TCRdb re-called the 5' RACE reads, giving one row per CDR3 protein. The sample carries around 670,000 distinct CDR3 sequences, roughly 6% recorded once. This TCR was recovered from a man between 18 and 29 years old in good health. V and J are TRBV20-1 and TRBJ2-1, with a tentative D call TRBD2 (5 bases). The sequencing sample was made of naive T cells sorted from blood. This chain's CDR3 is CSARHGVAPYNEQFF. DNA of the CDR3: TGCAGTGCTAGACACGGGGTAGCACCTTACAATGAGCAGTTCTTC.